This TCR beta chain was sequenced during a study of blood T cell repertoires in COVID-19. Study information: From T cells, B-cell-depleted T cells, or PBMCs came the material, which was cDNA or gDNA.

Original analysis: From reference gene primer amplification, estimates of nucleated cell counts were derived. Sequencing was performed with immunoSEQ multiplex PCR; in TCRdb, only in-frame clones are kept and a portion is missing. V and J calls plus clone size are reproduced from that table; the DNA served to infer D and trimming. The sample holds 170,000 or so clones, around 84% seen once. Seattle enrolled patients during active infection and tracked them longitudinally. Germline V gene data show CDR1 as MNHEY and CDR2 as SMNVEV (reference sequence). V was clipped by 0 bases and J by 6 bases; unmatched bases: 8. The CDR3 runs to 16 residues.

Sequencing input: peripheral blood. The clonotype comes from a man between 60 and 75 years old with COVID-19, enrolled during active disease. V usage is TRBV27 and J usage is TRBJ2-5; 9 nucleotides line up with TRBD1. In nucleotides, the CDR3 is TGTGCCAGCAGTTTATCTTGGTGGGACAGGGTACAGACCCAGTACTTC. Its translation is CASSLSWWDRVQTQYF.